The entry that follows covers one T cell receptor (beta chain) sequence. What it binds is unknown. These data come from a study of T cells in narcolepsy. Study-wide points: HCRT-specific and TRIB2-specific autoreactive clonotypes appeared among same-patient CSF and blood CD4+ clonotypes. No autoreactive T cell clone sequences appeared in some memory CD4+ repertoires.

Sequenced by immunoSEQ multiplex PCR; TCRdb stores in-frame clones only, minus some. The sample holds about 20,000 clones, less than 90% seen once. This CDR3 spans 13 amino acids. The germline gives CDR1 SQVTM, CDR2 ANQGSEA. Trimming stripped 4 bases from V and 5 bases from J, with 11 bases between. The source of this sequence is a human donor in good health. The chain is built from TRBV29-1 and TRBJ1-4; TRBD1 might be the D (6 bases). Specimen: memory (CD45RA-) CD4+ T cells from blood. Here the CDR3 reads CSVGIGGNEKLFF. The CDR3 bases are TGCAGCGTTGGCATAGGGGGGAATGAAAAACTGTTTTTT.